The rows below give T cell receptor beta chains drawn from one sample of a study of metastatic and nonmetastatic thyroid tumors. TCRdb re-analyzed the PCR reads through MiXCR. This table has tens of thousands of clones, more than 15% appearing once. The sample taken for sequencing was blood. All receptors derive from a male donor with papillary thyroid cancer or a benign thyroid nodule (not recorded which). Some clones in this sample may be carry-over from other donors' samples. The CDR3 runs from the conserved cysteine through the conserved F or W. A D gene is named only where the DNA matches it firmly. Clone size is shown for a subset of rows, as once, few, many or a class of expanded clone.

many	TRBV11-1	-	TRBJ2-3	CASSLVLGSGDTQYF	TGTGCCAGCAGCTTAGTGTTGGGTAGTGGGGATACGCAGTATTTT
many	TRBV9	TRBD2	TRBJ2-7	CASSVGTSGNRGEQYF	TGTGCCAGCAGCGTGGGGACTAGCGGGAATCGAGGCGAGCAGTACTTC
medium-sized	TRBV6-6	TRBD1	TRBJ1-2	CASSYVQGTGYTF	TGTGCCAGCAGTTACGTACAGGGGACCGGCTACACCTTC
-	TRBV6-6	-	TRBJ1-5	CASSYSLDSNQPQHF	TGTGCCAGCAGTTATTCCCTGGACAGCAATCAGCCCCAGCATTTT
few	TRBV7-3	-	TRBJ2-7	CAGNPLWEQYF	TGTGCCGGAAACCCTCTCTGGGAGCAGTACTTC
-	TRBV28	TRBD2	TRBJ2-1	CASSLEFAGAIVGGNEQFF	TGTGCCAGCAGTTTGGAGTTTGCGGGAGCTATAGTGGGGGGCAATGAGCAGTTCTTC
-	TRBV20-1	-	TRBJ2-7	CSATLSTYEQYF	TGCAGTGCTACCCTTAGTACCTACGAGCAGTACTTC
many	TRBV19	-	TRBJ2-1	CASSSTSRRGGNEQFF	TGTGCCAGTAGTTCCACGAGCCGGAGAGGAGGGAATGAGCAGTTCTTC
-	TRBV27	-	TRBJ2-7	CASSLSGTEQYF	TGTGCCAGCAGTTTATCCGGGACCGAGCAGTACTTC
many	TRBV4-1	-	TRBJ2-7	CASSQGLDVTYEQYF	TGCGCCAGCAGCCAGGGCTTGGACGTTACCTACGAGCAGTACTTC
-	TRBV4-1	TRBD2	TRBJ2-1	CASSQGPGGGARQYNEQFF	TGCGCCAGCAGCCAAGGTCCAGGCGGGGGGGCCCGGCAGTACAATGAGCAGTTCTTC
-	TRBV15	TRBD1	TRBJ1-2	CATSRRTGYGYTF	TGTGCCACCAGCAGACGGACAGGGTATGGCTACACCTTC
few	TRBV6-1	-	TRBJ2-1	CASGGRPRNEQFF	TGTGCCAGCGGAGGAAGGCCGCGGAATGAGCAGTTCTTC
many	TRBV20-1	TRBD2	TRBJ2-7	CSARDMAGGSYEQYF	TGCAGTGCTAGAGATATGGCGGGAGGGTCCTACGAGCAGTACTTC
medium-sized	TRBV20-1	-	TRBJ2-7	CSARDNYEQYF	TGCAGTGCTAGAGACAACTACGAGCAGTACTTC
-	TRBV10-3	TRBD2	TRBJ2-7	CAASDGLAGGLSYEQYF	TGTGCCGCTTCTGATGGGCTAGCGGGAGGACTATCCTACGAGCAGTACTTC
many	TRBV3-1	TRBD2	TRBJ2-1	CASRLAGVNGNEQFF	TGTGCCAGCAGACTAGCGGGAGTTAATGGCAATGAGCAGTTCTTC
-	TRBV11-2	-	TRBJ2-3	CASTPTPLTVTDTRYF	TGTGCCAGCACCCCGACCCCGTTGACGGTCACAGATACGCGGTATTTT
many	TRBV29-1	-	TRBJ2-3	CSARGGDTQYF	TGCAGCGCCCGCGGAGGGGATACGCAGTATTTT
few	TRBV4-1	TRBD2	TRBJ2-5	CASSQERASGETQYF	TGCGCCAGCAGCCAAGAGAGAGCTAGCGGTGAGACCCAGTACTTC
few	TRBV28	-	TRBJ2-7	CASSLVRTLSYEQYF	TGTGCCAGCAGTTTGGTGCGGACACTCTCCTACGAGCAGTACTTC
-	TRBV7-9	TRBD2	TRBJ2-2	CASSWTSTVELSF	TGTGCCAGCAGCTGGACTAGCACCGTGGAGCTGTCTTTT
few	TRBV6-5	-	TRBJ2-1	CASSYFLETSYNEQFF	TGTGCCAGCAGTTACTTTCTAGAGACCTCCTACAATGAGCAGTTCTTC
once	TRBV20-1	-	TRBJ2-7	CSARDFEEPYEQYF	TGCAGTGCTAGAGATTTCGAGGAACCCTACGAGCAGTACTTC
many	TRBV19	-	TRBJ2-4	CASSTLWGENIQYF	TGTGCCAGTAGTACCCTTTGGGGGGAAAACATTCAGTACTTC
many	TRBV14	-	TRBJ2-1	CASSQGIGHSYNEQFF	TGTGCCAGCAGCCAAGGCATCGGCCACTCCTACAATGAGCAGTTCTTC
many	TRBV27	-	TRBJ2-1	CASSSPAPTGGAYNEQFF	TGTGCCAGCAGTTCCCCCGCGCCTACAGGGGGGGCCTACAATGAGCAGTTCTTC
-	TRBV5-1	-	TRBJ1-1	CASSLRDKNTEAFF	TGCGCCAGCAGCTTGCGGGACAAGAACACTGAAGCTTTCTTT
medium-sized	TRBV6-1	-	TRBJ2-7	CASREHYEQYF	TGTGCCAGCAGGGAGCACTACGAGCAGTACTTC
-	TRBV3-1	-	TRBJ2-2	CASSPDMNTGELFF	TGTGCCAGCAGTCCAGACATGAACACCGGGGAGCTGTTTTTT
medium-sized	TRBV6-1	-	TRBJ2-7	CASSPGGGRVYEQYF	TGTGCCAGCAGCCCGGGGGGCGGGAGAGTTTACGAGCAGTACTTC
many	TRBV27	-	TRBJ2-2	CASSLPPGELFF	TGTGCCAGCAGTCTTCCCCCGGGGGAGCTGTTTTTT
many	TRBV5-1	TRBD1	TRBJ1-4	CASSSGQGDEKLFF	TGCGCCAGCAGTTCCGGACAGGGGGATGAAAAACTGTTTTTT
few	TRBV27	TRBD2	TRBJ2-1	CASSPGTSGSIPLF	TGTGCCAGCAGCCCCGGGACTAGTGGGAGCATACCTCTCTTC
-	TRBV5-4	-	TRBJ1-1	CASRSGWGLNTEAFF	TGTGCCAGCAGGTCGGGTTGGGGGCTGAACACTGAAGCTTTCTTT
few	TRBV7-8	TRBD1	TRBJ1-2	CASSIGTGEYYGYTF	TGTGCCAGCAGCATCGGGACAGGGGAGTACTATGGCTACACCTTC
many	TRBV5-6	-	TRBJ2-7	CASSLGGDEQYF	TGTGCCAGCAGCTTGGGAGGGGACGAGCAGTACTTC
-	TRBV20-1	TRBD2	TRBJ2-7	CSARELGLADYEQYF	TGCAGTGCTAGAGAGCTGGGACTAGCGGATTACGAGCAGTACTTC
medium-sized	TRBV6-5	-	TRBJ1-2	CASSYRQNYGYTF	TGTGCCAGCAGTTACCGACAGAACTATGGCTACACCTTC
medium-sized	TRBV2	-	TRBJ1-5	CASSWGGDQPQHF	TGTGCCAGCAGTTGGGGGGGGGATCAGCCCCAGCATTTT
many	TRBV13	TRBD2	TRBJ2-5	CASSLSFSGGQETQYF	TGTGCCAGCAGCTTAAGTTTTAGCGGGGGACAAGAGACCCAGTACTTC
-	TRBV6-4	-	TRBJ2-3	CASSDGTDRTDTQYF	TGTGCCAGCAGTGACGGAACAGATCGCACAGATACGCAGTATTTT
few	TRBV6-2/TRBV6-3	-	TRBJ1-2	CASRVRYVTNYGYTF	TGTGCCAGCAGAGTTCGCTACGTTACTAACTATGGCTACACCTTC
many	TRBV10-3	-	TRBJ1-4	CAISEPIPGRSGEKLFF	TGTGCCATCAGTGAGCCCATACCAGGGAGGAGCGGTGAAAAACTGTTTTTT
-	TRBV4-2	TRBD2	TRBJ2-7	CASRLADAYEQYF	TGTGCCAGTAGACTAGCGGACGCCTACGAGCAGTACTTC
-	TRBV28	TRBD1	TRBJ2-7	CASTAPTGAYEQYF	TGTGCCAGCACTGCACCGACAGGGGCCTACGAGCAGTACTTC